A selection of T cell receptor beta chains follows, all from one sample in a study of technical replicates of blood from a handful of donors. Produced via immunoSEQ multiplex PCR; TCRdb's table is partial and in-frame only. The sample has around 77,000 clones; around 90% are singletons. Sequencing was performed on T cells isolated from PBMCs. The receptors originated from a human donor in good health. Each CDR3 is given with its conserved first and last residue. The D gene is left open where the match is weak. Clone size is stated in some rows and not others, as once, few, many or a class when expanded.

d_call	v_call	j_call	clone_size	cdr3_aa	cdr3_nt
TRBD2	TRBV27	TRBJ2-1	NA	CASSILTGTSNEQFF	TGTGCCAGCAGTATCCTAACCGGGACTAGCAATGAGCAGTTCTTC
NA	TRBV30	TRBJ2-7	NA	CAWSIPLLPSSYEQYF	TGTGCCTGGAGTATACCCCTATTGCCGAGCTCCTACGAGCAGTACTTC
NA	TRBV14	TRBJ2-7	few	CASSPQGISYEQYF	TGTGCCAGCAGTCCGCAGGGTATCTCCTACGAGCAGTACTTC
TRBD2	TRBV29-1	TRBJ2-7	NA	CSVRFPSGRKDYEQYF	TGCAGCGTTCGCTTCCCTAGCGGAAGAAAAGATTACGAGCAGTACTTC
TRBD1	TRBV19	TRBJ1-5	NA	CASKPSGTGNQPQHF	TGTGCCAGTAAACCTTCCGGGACAGGAAATCAGCCCCAGCATTTT
NA	TRBV29-1	TRBJ1-1	NA	CSVESTEAFF	TGCAGCGTTGAGAGCACTGAAGCTTTCTTT
NA	TRBV6-5	TRBJ1-1	NA	CASGPSGLGEAFF	TGTGCCAGCGGGCCGTCAGGCCTCGGTGAAGCTTTCTTT
TRBD1	TRBV7-2	TRBJ2-2	NA	CASRGTGSTGELFF	TGTGCCAGCAGGGGGACAGGGTCCACCGGGGAGCTGTTTTTT
NA	TRBV6-5	TRBJ1-1	NA	CASSYSTYATEAFF	TGTGCCAGCAGTTACTCTACTTACGCCACTGAAGCTTTCTTT
NA	TRBV5-6	TRBJ2-1	NA	CASSLDYGVGNEQFF	TGTGCCAGCAGCTTGGACTACGGGGTAGGGAATGAGCAGTTCTTC
NA	TRBV4-3	TRBJ1-5	once	CASSQQGRGNQPQHF	TGCGCCAGCAGCCAACAGGGCCGGGGCAATCAGCCCCAGCATTTT
NA	TRBV25-1	TRBJ2-1	NA	CASSYSPRGDEQFF	TGTGCCAGCAGTTATTCTCCCCGCGGGGATGAGCAGTTCTTC
NA	TRBV28	TRBJ1-3	NA	CASSPVSGNTIYF	TGTGCCAGCAGTCCAGTCTCTGGAAACACCATATATTTT
NA	TRBV6-4	TRBJ1-1	few	CASSQGSNTEAFF	TGTGCCAGCAGTCAGGGGAGCAACACTGAAGCTTTCTTT
TRBD2	TRBV4-3	TRBJ2-3	NA	CASSQSSGRGTDTQYF	TGCGCCAGCAGCCAATCTAGCGGGAGGGGCACAGATACGCAGTATTTT
NA	TRBV5-1	TRBJ2-7	NA	CASSFGTTIYEQYF	TGCGCCAGCAGCTTCGGGACAACTATCTACGAGCAGTACTTC
NA	TRBV5-6	TRBJ1-5	NA	CASSLFWESQASNQPQHF	TGTGCCAGCAGCTTGTTTTGGGAGAGTCAGGCTAGCAATCAGCCCCAGCATTTT
NA	TRBV18	TRBJ2-7	NA	CASSPPPLSNRDNPYEQYF	TGTGCCAGCTCACCACCACCGCTCTCAAACCGGGACAATCCCTACGAGCAGTACTTC
TRBD2	TRBV10-3	TRBJ2-7	NA	CAITESGSKDYEQYF	TGTGCCATCACCGAAAGCGGGAGTAAGGACTACGAGCAGTACTTC
NA	TRBV28	TRBJ2-7	NA	CASSPTQTRIYEQYF	TGTGCCAGCAGCCCGACCCAAACTAGGATCTACGAGCAGTACTTC
NA	TRBV7-6	TRBJ2-1	NA	CASSLRPSAVNEQFF	TGTGCCAGCAGCTTGAGGCCTAGCGCCGTGAATGAGCAGTTCTTC
NA	TRBV6-5	TRBJ2-7	NA	CASSSGLSSYEQYF	TGTGCCAGCAGTTCGGGACTGTCCTCCTACGAGCAGTACTTC
TRBD1	TRBV7-3	TRBJ1-1	once	CASSTAGGTEAFF	TGTGCCAGCAGTACCGCAGGGGGCACTGAAGCTTTCTTT
NA	TRBV2	TRBJ1-1	NA	CASSRGLDTEAFF	TGTGCCAGCAGCAGGGGTTTGGACACTGAAGCTTTCTTT
NA	TRBV4-1	TRBJ1-1	NA	CASSQGVNTEAFF	TGCGCCAGCAGCCAGGGCGTTAACACTGAAGCTTTCTTT
NA	TRBV7-2	TRBJ2-6	NA	CASRGSSGANVLTF	TGTGCCAGTCGTGGGAGCTCTGGGGCCAACGTCCTGACTTTC
NA	TRBV25-1	TRBJ2-3	NA	CASSDGILYSNTQYF	TGTGCCAGCAGTGACGGAATACTATACTCAAATACGCAGTATTTT
TRBD1	TRBV19	TRBJ1-2	NA	CASSTGQWGYTF	TGTGCCAGTAGTACGGGACAGTGGGGCTACACCTTC
NA	TRBV6-5	TRBJ2-7	NA	CASSPGLSYEQYF	TGTGCCAGCAGCCCGGGATTATCCTACGAGCAGTACTTC
TRBD1	TRBV9	TRBJ1-4	NA	CASSATGSGKLFF	TGTGCCAGCAGCGCGACAGGGAGTGGAAAACTGTTTTTT
TRBD2	TRBV7-3	TRBJ2-5	NA	CASSPRLAGYQETQYF	TGTGCCAGCAGCCCCCGGTTAGCGGGGTACCAAGAGACCCAGTACTTC
NA	TRBV14	TRBJ1-3	NA	CGAGGGNTIYF	TGTGGCGCAGGAGGTGGAAACACCATATATTTT
TRBD1	TRBV4-2	TRBJ1-2	NA	CASSLHPGGDAYGYTF	TGTGCCAGCAGCTTACATCCAGGGGGCGATGCCTATGGCTACACCTTC
NA	TRBV5-6	TRBJ1-2	NA	CASGATFSGYGYTF	TGTGCCAGCGGAGCGACCTTCTCTGGCTATGGCTACACCTTC
NA	TRBV30	TRBJ2-7	NA	CAWMSRNSYEQYF	TGTGCCTGGATGTCCAGGAACTCCTACGAGCAGTACTTC
TRBD2	TRBV6-1	TRBJ2-2	NA	CASSELAGGPGELFF	TGTGCCAGCAGTGAACTAGCGGGAGGGCCCGGGGAGCTGTTTTTT
TRBD2	TRBV10-3	TRBJ2-2	NA	CAIRPSGGNTGELFF	TGTGCCATCAGACCCAGCGGGGGTAACACCGGGGAGCTGTTTTTT
NA	TRBV5-6	TRBJ2-7	NA	CASSFIDSPYEQYF	TGTGCCAGCAGCTTCATTGACTCACCCTACGAGCAGTACTTC
NA	TRBV9	TRBJ2-7	NA	CASSPTGQGLNEQYF	TGTGCCAGCAGCCCCACTGGGCAGGGCTTGAACGAGCAGTACTTC
TRBD1	TRBV25-1	TRBJ2-3	NA	CASSDWTGFTDTQYF	TGTGCCAGCAGTGACTGGACAGGATTCACAGATACGCAGTATTTT
NA	TRBV7-3	TRBJ2-5	NA	CASSLTGQSETQYF	TGTGCCAGCAGCTTAACCGGACAGAGCGAGACCCAGTACTTC
NA	TRBV5-1	TRBJ2-7	NA	CASSLEFALSSYEQYF	TGCGCCAGCAGCTTGGAGTTTGCGCTAAGCTCCTACGAGCAGTACTTC
TRBD1	TRBV5-1	TRBJ1-2	NA	CASSSGQGAPGYTF	TGCGCCAGCAGCTCGGGACAGGGGGCCCCTGGCTACACCTTC
NA	TRBV25-1	TRBJ2-3	NA	CASSELTGTDTQYF	TGTGCCAGCAGTGAATTGACTGGCACAGATACGCAGTATTTT
NA	TRBV7-9	TRBJ2-1	NA	CASSLDREINEQFF	TGTGCCAGCAGCCTAGACCGGGAAATCAATGAGCAGTTCTTC
NA	TRBV6-6	TRBJ2-1	NA	CASSYSALTYNEQFF	TGTGCCAGCAGTTACTCTGCGTTAACCTACAATGAGCAGTTCTTC
NA	TRBV6-5	TRBJ1-5	NA	CASSYLAGDSNQPQHF	TGTGCCAGCAGTTACTTGGCAGGCGATAGCAATCAGCCCCAGCATTTT
TRBD1	TRBV5-1	TRBJ1-2	NA	CASSYSSGTGGETAF	TGCGCCAGCAGCTATAGCTCCGGGACAGGGGGTGAGACGGCCTTC
TRBD2	TRBV13	TRBJ2-7	NA	CASSLAGTSGIYEQYF	TGTGCCAGCAGCTTAGCCGGGACTAGCGGGATCTACGAGCAGTACTTC
NA	TRBV19	TRBJ2-2	NA	CASSIDARVGGELFF	TGTGCCAGTAGTATAGATGCCAGGGTGGGCGGGGAGCTGTTTTTT
TRBD2	TRBV2	TRBJ2-3	few	CASSVELAGRSTDTQYF	TGTGCCAGCAGTGTCGAGCTAGCGGGTCGTAGCACAGATACGCAGTATTTT
TRBD2	TRBV9	TRBJ2-5	NA	CASSAGLAEVSSETQYF	TGTGCCAGCAGCGCAGGACTAGCGGAGGTATCCTCAGAGACCCAGTACTTC
TRBD2	TRBV29-1	TRBJ2-7	once	CSVLWEGYYEQYF	TGCAGCGTCCTCTGGGAGGGCTACTACGAGCAGTACTTC